This T cell receptor beta chain came from a study of CD8+ T cells in alopecia areata. Sequencing used cDNA as its template, made by extracting RNA and reverse transcribing it. Measured with immunoSEQ multiplex PCR; TCRdb has only the in-frame clones, and not every one. The sample shows more than 150,000 clones, 45% to 65% of them seen only once. Study-wide points: Scalp specimens additionally yield sequences from normal skin's resident alphabeta T cells. Scalp and blood retained many expanded lesional clones during tofacitinib. One nonresponder leaves baseline CD8+ expansion's link to response uncertain.

CDR1 and CDR2 from the germline V gene are SGHAT and FQDESV (reference sequence). The CDR3 totals 14 residues. The V end lost 2 bases, the J end lost 4 bases, and 12 bases lay between the germline ends. Worth noting for this clone: The antigen is not known.

Indicated treatment: oral pan-JAK inhibitor, 5-10 mg twice daily. Both peripheral blood and punch biopsies of lesional scalp skin were obtained from patients who had alopecia areata. This clonotype was obtained from a human donor with alopecia areata. The source was CD4+ T cells sorted from blood, collected at week 4, from a patient treated with tofacitinib. J is TRBJ2-7 and V is TRBV11-1; unclear D gene. CDR3 amino acids: CASSLNQAMYEQYF. In nucleotides, the CDR3 is TGTGCCAGCAGCTTAAACCAGGCAATGTACGAGCAGTACTTC.